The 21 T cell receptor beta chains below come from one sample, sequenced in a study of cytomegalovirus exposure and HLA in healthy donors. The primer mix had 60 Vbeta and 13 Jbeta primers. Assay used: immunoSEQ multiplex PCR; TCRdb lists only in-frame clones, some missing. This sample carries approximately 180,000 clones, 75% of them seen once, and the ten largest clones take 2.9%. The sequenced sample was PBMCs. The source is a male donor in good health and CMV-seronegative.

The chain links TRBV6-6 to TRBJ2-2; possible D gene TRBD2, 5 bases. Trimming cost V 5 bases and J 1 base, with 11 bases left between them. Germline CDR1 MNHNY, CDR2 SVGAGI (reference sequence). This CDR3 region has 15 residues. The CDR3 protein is CASSHEAGNTGELFF. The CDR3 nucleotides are TGTGCCAGCAGTCATGAGGCGGGGAACACCGGGGAGCTGTTTTTT.

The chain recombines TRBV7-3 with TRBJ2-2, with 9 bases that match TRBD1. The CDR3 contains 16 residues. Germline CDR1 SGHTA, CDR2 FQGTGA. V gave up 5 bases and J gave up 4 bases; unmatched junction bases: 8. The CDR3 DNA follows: TGTGCCAGCAGCGCTCGACAGGGGGTGGGCACCGGGGAGCTGTTTTTT. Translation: CASSARQGVGTGELFF.

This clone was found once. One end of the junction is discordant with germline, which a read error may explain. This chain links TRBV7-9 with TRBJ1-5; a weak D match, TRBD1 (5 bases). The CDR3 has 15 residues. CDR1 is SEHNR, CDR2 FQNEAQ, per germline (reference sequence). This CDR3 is CSSSLAQGYNQPQHF. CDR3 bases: TGTTCCAGCAGCTTAGCGCAGGGATACAATCAGCCCCAGCATTTT.

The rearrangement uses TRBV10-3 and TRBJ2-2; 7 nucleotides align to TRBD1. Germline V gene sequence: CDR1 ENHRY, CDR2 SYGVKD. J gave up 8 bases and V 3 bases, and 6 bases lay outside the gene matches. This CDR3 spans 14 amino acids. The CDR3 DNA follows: TGTGCCATCAGTGACCAGACAGGGCTGGGGGAGCTGTTTTTT. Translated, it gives CAISDQTGLGELFF.

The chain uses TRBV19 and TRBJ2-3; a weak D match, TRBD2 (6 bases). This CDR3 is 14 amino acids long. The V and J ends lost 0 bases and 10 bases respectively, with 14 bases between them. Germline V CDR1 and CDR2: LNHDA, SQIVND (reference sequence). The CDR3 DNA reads TGTGCCAGTAGTATAGACCCTTCTACTAGCTCGCAGTATTTT. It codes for CASSIDPSTSSQYF.

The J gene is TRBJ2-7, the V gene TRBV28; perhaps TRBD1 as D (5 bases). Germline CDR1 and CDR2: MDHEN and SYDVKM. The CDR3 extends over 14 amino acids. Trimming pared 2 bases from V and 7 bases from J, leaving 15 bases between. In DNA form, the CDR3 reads TGTGCCAGCAGTTTAGGGCAGGGCTCGAGGGAGCAGTACTTC. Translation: CASSLGQGSREQYF. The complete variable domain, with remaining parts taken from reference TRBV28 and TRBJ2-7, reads DVKVTQSSRYLVKRTGEKVFLECVQDMDHENMFWYRQDPGLGLRLIYFSYDVKMKEKGDIPEGYSVSREKKERFSLILESASTNQTSMYLCASSLGQGSREQYFGPGTRLTVT.

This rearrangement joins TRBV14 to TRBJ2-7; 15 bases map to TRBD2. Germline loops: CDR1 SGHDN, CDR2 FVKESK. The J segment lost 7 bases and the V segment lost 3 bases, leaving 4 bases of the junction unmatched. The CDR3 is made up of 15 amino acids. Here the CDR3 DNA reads TGTGCCAGCAGCCAGATCGGGACTAGCGGGAGGGAGCAGTACTTC. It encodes CASSQIGTSGREQYF.

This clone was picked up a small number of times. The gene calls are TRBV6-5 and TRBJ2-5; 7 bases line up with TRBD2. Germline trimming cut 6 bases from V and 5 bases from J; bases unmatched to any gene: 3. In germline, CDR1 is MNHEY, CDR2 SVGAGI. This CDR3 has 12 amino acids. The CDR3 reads CASSNGGETQYF. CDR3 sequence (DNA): TGTGCCAGCAGCAACGGGGGGGAGACCCAGTACTTC.

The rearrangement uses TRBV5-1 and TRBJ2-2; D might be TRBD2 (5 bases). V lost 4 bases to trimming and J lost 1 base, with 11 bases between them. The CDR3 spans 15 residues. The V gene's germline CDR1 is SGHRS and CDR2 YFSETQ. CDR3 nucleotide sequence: TGCGCCAGCAGCGGAGGCTTAGGGAACACCGGGGAGCTGTTTTTT. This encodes CASSGGLGNTGELFF.

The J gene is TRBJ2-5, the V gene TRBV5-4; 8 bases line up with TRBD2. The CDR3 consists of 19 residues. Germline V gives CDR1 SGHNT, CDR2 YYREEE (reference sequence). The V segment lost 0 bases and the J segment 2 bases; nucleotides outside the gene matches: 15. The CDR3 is CASSLAPGVGGGMQETQYF. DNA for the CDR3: TGTGCCAGCAGCTTGGCCCCTGGCGTTGGCGGGGGGATGCAAGAGACCCAGTACTTC.

The CDR3 DNA is TGTGCCAGCAGTTACCCTACTAGCGGGGGGGCCTATGAGCAGTTCTTC. Its protein is CASSYPTSGGAYEQFF. The genes are TRBV6-5 and TRBJ2-1; 13 bases align to TRBD2. The germline V gene has CDR1 MNHEY and CDR2 SVGAGI. J gave up 8 bases and V 2 bases, and 6 bases lay outside the gene matches. This CDR3 region has 16 residues.

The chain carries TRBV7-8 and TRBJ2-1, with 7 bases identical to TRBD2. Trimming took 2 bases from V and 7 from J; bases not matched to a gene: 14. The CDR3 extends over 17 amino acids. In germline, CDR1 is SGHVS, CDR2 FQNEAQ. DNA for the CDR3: TGTGCCAGCAGCTTACCGTTTTTGGGGGAGGGCGAAAATGAGCAGTTCTTC. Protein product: CASSLPFLGEGENEQFF.

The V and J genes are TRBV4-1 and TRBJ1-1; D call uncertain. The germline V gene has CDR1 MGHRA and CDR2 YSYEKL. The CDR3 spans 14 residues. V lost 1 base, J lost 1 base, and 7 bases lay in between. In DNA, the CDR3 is TGCGCCAGCAGCCAAGTGGGAGAGAACACTGAAGCTTTCTTT. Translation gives CASSQVGENTEAFF.

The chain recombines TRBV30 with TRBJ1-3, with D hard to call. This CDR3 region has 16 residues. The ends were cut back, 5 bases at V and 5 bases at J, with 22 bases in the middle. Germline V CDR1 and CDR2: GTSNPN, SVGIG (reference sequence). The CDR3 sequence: CAWSEGSFFVRNTIYF. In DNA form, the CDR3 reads TGTGCCTGGTCAGAGGGCAGTTTTTTCGTCAGAAACACCATATATTTT. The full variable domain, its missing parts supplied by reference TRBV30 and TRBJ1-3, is SQTIHQWPATLVQPVGSPLSLECTVEGTSNPNLYWYRQAAGRGLQLLFYSVGIGQISSEVPQNLSASRPQDRQFILSSKKLLLSDSGFYLCAWSEGSFFVRNTIYFGEGSWLTVV.

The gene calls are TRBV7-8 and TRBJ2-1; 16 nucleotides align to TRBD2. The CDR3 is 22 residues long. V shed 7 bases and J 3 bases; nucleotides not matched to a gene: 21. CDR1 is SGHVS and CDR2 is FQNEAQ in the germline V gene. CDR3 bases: TGTGCCAGCATCGCGGTCAGAACTGGGACTAGCGGGAGGGCCAGGGTCTACAATGAGCAGTTCTTC. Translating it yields CASIAVRTGTSGRARVYNEQFF.

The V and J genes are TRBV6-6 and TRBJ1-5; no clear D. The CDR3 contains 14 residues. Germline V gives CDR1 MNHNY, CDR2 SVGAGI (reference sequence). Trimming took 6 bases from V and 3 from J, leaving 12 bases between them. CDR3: CASRAFDYNQPQHF. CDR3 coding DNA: TGTGCCAGCAGGGCCTTCGACTACAATCAGCCCCAGCATTTT.

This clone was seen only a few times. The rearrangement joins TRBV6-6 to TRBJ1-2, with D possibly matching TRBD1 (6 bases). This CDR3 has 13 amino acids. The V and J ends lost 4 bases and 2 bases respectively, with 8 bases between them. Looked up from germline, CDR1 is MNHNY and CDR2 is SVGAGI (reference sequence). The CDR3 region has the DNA TGTGCCAGCAGTTTCCAGGGGAACTATGGCTACACCTTC. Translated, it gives CASSFQGNYGYTF.

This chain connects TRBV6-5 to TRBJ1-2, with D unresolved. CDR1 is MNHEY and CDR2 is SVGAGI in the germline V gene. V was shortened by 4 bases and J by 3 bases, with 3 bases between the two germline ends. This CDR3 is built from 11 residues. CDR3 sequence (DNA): TGTGCCAGCAGTTCATACTATGGCTACACCTTC. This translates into CASSSYYGYTF.

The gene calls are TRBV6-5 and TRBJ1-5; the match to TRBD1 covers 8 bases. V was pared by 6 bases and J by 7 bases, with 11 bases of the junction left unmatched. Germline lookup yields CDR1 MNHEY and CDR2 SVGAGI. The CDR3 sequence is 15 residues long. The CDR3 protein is CASSRLGQGRQPQHF. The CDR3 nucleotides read TGTGCCAGCAGCCGTCTAGGACAGGGCAGACAGCCCCAGCATTTT.

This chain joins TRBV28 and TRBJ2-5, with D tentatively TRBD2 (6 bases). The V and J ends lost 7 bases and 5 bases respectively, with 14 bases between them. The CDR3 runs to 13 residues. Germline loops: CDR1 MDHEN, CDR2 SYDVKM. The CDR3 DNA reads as TGTGCCAGCACGCCCGGGGGAGGCGAGACCCAGTACTTC. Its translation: CASTPGGGETQYF. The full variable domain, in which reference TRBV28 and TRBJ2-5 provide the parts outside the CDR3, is DVKVTQSSRYLVKRTGEKVFLECVQDMDHENMFWYRQDPGLGLRLIYFSYDVKMKEKGDIPEGYSVSREKKERFSLILESASTNQTSMYLCASTPGGGETQYFGPGTRLLVL.

The CDR3 region has the DNA TGTGCCAGCAGTCCCCGGGGTTTTGGCACTGAAGCTTTCTTT. The encoded protein is CASSPRGFGTEAFF. The rearrangement joins TRBV6-6 to TRBJ1-1; no clear D gene. The CDR3 covers 14 residues. CDR1 and CDR2 from the germline V gene are MNHNY and SVGAGI (reference sequence). V was cut by 5 bases and J by 4 bases, with 14 bases left in between.